This T cell receptor beta chain stems from a study of cytomegalovirus exposure and HLA in healthy donors. The germline gives CDR1 ENHRY, CDR2 SYGVKD. The CDR3 is made up of 15 amino acids. V was pared by 7 bases and J by 1 base, with 2 bases of the junction left unmatched. The PCR had 60 Vbeta and 13 Jbeta primers. Sequenced by immunoSEQ multiplex PCR; TCRdb stores in-frame clones only, minus some. Of some 190,000 clones in the sample, more than 70% were seen once. V gene TRBV10-3 combines with J gene TRBJ2-2; 11 nucleotides match TRBD2. The receptor was derived from a girl aged 5-17 years in good health and CMV-seropositive. Input material: PBMCs. CDR3 amino acids: CAIKGLAENTGELFF. CDR3 in DNA: TGTGCCATCAAGGGACTAGCGGAGAACACCGGGGAGCTGTTTTTT.